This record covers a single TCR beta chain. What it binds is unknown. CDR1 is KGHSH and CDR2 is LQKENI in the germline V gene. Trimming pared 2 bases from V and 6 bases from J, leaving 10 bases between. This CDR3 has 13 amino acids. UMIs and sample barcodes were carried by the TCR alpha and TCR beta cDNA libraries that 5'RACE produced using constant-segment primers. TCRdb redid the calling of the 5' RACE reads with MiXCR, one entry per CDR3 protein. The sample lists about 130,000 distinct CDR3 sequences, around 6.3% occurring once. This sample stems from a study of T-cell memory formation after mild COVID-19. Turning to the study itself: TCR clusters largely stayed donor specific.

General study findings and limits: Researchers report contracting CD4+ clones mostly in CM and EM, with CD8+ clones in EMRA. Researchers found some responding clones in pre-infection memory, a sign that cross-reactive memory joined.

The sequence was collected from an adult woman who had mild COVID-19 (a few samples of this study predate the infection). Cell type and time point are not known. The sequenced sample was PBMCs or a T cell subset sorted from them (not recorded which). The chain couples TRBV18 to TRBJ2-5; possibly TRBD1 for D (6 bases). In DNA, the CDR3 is TGTGCCAGCTCACCAGACAGGACCCAGACCCAGTACTTC. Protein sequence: CASSPDRTQTQYF.